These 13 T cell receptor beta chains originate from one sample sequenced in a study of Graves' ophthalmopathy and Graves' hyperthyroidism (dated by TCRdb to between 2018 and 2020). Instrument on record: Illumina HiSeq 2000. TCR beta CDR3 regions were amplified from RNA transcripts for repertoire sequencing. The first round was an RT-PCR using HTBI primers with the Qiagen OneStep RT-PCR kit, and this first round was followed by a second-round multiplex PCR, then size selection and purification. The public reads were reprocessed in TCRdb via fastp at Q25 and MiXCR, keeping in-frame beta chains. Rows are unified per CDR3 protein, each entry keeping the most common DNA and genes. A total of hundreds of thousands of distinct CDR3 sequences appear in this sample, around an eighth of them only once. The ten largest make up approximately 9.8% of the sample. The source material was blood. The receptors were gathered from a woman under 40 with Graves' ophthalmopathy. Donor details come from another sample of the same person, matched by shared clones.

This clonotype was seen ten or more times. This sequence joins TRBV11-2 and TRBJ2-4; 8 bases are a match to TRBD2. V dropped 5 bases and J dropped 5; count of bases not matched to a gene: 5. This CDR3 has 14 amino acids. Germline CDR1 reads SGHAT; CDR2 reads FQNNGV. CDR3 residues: CASSATSGENIQYF. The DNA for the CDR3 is TGTGCCAGCAGCGCCACTAGCGGCGAAAACATTCAGTACTTC.

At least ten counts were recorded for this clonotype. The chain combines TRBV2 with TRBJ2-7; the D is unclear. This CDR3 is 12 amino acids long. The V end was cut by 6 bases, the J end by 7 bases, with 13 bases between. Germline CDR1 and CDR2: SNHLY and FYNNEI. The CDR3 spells CASRLVGWEQYF. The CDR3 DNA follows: TGTGCCAGCAGATTGGTCGGTTGGGAGCAGTACTTC.

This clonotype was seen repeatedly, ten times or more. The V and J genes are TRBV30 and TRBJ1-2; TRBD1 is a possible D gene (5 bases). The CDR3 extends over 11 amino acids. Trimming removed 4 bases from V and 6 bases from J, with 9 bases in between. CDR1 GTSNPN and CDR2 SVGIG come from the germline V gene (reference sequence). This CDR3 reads CAWTPRDGYTF. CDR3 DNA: TGTGCCTGGACCCCCAGGGATGGCTACACCTTC.

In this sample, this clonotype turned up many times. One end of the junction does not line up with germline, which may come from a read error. CDR3 region: CASSLKGSGILDF. The CDR3 region has the DNA TGTGCCAGCAGCTTAAAGGGGTCAGGAATCCTTGACTTC. V and J are TRBV7-3 and TRBJ1-2, with D maybe TRBD1 (5 bases). This CDR3 comprises 13 residues. The germline V gene encodes CDR1 SGHTA and CDR2 FQGTGA.

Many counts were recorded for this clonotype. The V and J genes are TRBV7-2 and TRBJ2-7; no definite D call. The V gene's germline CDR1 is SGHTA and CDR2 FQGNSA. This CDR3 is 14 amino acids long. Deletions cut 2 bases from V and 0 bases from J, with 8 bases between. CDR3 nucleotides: TGTGCCAGCAGCTTAATCCTGAGCTCCTACGAGCAGTACTTC. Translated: CASSLILSSYEQYF.

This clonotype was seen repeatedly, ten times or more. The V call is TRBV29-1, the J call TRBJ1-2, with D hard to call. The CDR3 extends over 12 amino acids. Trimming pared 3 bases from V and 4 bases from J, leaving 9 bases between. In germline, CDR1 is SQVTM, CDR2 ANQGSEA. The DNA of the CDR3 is TGCAGCGTTGAGGCCAGGAGCTATGGCTACACCTTC. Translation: CSVEARSYGYTF.

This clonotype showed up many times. The CDR3 DNA reads as TGTGCCATTACCGGGCCAGGCCTAACCGGGGAGCTGTTTTTT. Protein: CAITGPGLTGELFF. The rearrangement links TRBV10-3 to TRBJ2-2; D remains ambiguous. This CDR3 comprises 14 residues. In germline, CDR1 is ENHRY, CDR2 SYGVKD. V lost 9 bases and J 5 bases, leaving 16 bases between the germline ends.

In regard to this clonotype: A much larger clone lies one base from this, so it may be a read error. The chain's CDR3 is CASSERGSTEAFF. The CDR3 DNA reads TGTGCCAGCAGTGAAAGGGGGAGCACTGAAGCTTTCTTT. The chain employs TRBV6-1 and TRBJ1-1; the D gene is possibly TRBD1 (6 bases). Germline V gives CDR1 MNHNS, CDR2 SASEGT. The CDR3 length is 13 residues. V dropped 2 bases and J dropped 4 bases, with 8 bases sitting between them.

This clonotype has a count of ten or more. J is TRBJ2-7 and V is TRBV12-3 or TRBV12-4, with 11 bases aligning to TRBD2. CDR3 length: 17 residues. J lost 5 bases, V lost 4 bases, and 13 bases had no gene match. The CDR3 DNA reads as TGTGCCAGCAGTTCGCTGGGGACTAGCGGTCGTTACAACGAGCAGTACTTC. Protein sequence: CASSSLGTSGRYNEQYF.

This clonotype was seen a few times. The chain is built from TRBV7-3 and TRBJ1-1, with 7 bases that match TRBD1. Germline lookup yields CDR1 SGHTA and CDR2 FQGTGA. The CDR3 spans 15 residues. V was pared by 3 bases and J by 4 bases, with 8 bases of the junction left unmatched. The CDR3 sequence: CASSFQGGASTEAFF. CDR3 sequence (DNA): TGTGCCAGCAGCTTTCAAGGGGGCGCGTCCACTGAAGCTTTCTTT.

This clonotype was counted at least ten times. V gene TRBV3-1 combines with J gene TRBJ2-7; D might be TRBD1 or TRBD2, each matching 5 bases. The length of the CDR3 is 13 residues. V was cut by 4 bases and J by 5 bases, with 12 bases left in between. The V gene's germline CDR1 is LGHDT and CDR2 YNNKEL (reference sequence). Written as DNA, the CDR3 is TGTGCCAGCAGCCCCGGGACGCCCCACGAGCAGTACTTC. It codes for CASSPGTPHEQYF.

CDR3 sequence reads: CASSLIPGQGIYGYTF. CDR3 sequence (DNA): TGTGCCAGCAGTTTGATACCGGGACAGGGAATTTATGGCTACACCTTC. The rearrangement joins TRBV28 to TRBJ1-2, with 9 nucleotides matching TRBD1. V lost 3 bases, J lost 5 bases, and 10 bases stayed unmatched. Germline V gene lookup returns CDR1 MDHEN and CDR2 SYDVKM. The CDR3 has 16 residues.

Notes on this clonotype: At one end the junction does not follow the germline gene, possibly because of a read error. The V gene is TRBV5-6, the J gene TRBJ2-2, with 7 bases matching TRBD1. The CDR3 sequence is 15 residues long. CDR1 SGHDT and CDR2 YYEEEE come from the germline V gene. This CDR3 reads CASSLEGAYTGELCF. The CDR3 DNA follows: TGTGCCAGCAGCTTGGAGGGGGCCTACACCGGGGAGCTGTGTTTT.